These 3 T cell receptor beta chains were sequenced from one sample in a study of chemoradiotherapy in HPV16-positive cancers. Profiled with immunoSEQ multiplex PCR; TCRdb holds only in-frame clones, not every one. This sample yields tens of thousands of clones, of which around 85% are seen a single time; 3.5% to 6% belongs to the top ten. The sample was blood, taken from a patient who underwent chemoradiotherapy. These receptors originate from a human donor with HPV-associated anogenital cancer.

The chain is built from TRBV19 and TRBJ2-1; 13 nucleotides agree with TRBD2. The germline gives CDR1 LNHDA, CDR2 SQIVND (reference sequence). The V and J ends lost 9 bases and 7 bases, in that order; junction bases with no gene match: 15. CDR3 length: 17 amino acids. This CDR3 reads CASQLAGGQDTLNEQFF. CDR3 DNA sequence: TGTGCCAGCCAACTAGCGGGAGGGCAGGATACCCTAAATGAGCAGTTCTTC.

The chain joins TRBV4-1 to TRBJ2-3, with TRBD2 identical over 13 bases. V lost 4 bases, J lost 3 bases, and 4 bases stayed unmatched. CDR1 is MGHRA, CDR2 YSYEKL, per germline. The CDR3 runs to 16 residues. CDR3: CASSPGLAGFTDTQYF. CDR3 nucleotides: TGCGCCAGCAGCCCGGGACTAGCGGGATTTACAGATACGCAGTATTTT.

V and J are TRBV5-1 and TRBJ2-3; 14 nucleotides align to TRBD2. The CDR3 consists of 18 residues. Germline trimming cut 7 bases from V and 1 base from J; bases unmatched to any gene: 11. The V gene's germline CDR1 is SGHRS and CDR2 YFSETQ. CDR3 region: CASRTGTSGGVGTDTQYF. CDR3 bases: TGCGCCAGCCGCACCGGGACTAGCGGGGGAGTGGGCACAGATACGCAGTATTTT. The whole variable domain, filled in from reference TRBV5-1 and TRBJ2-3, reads KAGVTQTPRYLIKTRGQQVTLSCSPISGHRSVSWYQQTPGQGLQFLFEYFSETQRNKGNFPGRFSGRQFSNSRSEMNVSTLELGDSALYLCASRTGTSGGVGTDTQYFGPGTRLTVL.